This T cell receptor beta chain was retrieved from a study of T-cell memory formation after mild COVID-19. The CDR3 is made up of 15 amino acids. Germline V gives CDR1 SEHNR, CDR2 FQNEAQ (reference sequence). Trimming took 5 bases from V and 5 from J; bases not matched to a gene: 10. In its sample, this clonotype was seen a few times. TCRdb re-called the 5' RACE reads through MiXCR, storing one row per CDR3 protein. The sample consists of 300,000 to 400,000 distinct CDR3 sequences, 28% of them appearing once. This TCR derives from an adult woman who had mild COVID-19 (a few samples of this study predate the infection). Cell type and time point are not known. Sequences were obtained from PBMCs or a T cell subset sorted from them (not recorded which). The rearrangement links TRBV7-9 to TRBJ1-2; 8 bases are a match to TRBD1. CDR3 bases: TGTGCCAGCAGCGTAACCGGGACAGGAATTTATGGCTACACCTTC. It translates to CASSVTGTGIYGYTF.